These 14 T cell receptor beta chains originate from one sample sequenced in a study. TCRdb processed the RT-PCR reads anew with MiXCR; each CDR3 protein has one entry. The sample has 650,000 to 800,000 distinct CDR3 sequences, approximately 15% seen once; the top ten hold 3.6%. Sequenced: memory CD4+ T cells from blood. The receptors were gathered from a female donor in good health, serving as a healthy control.

The V call is TRBV20-1, the J call TRBJ1-1; no reliable D call. CDR3 length equals 15 residues. The germline gives CDR1 DFQATT, CDR2 SNEGSKA (reference sequence). The ends were cut back, 0 bases at V and 6 bases at J, with 17 bases in the middle. The CDR3 spells CSARDPVEGWAEAFF. CDR3 sequence (DNA): TGCAGTGCTAGAGACCCCGTGGAGGGATGGGCTGAAGCTTTCTTT.

This chain connects TRBV7-7 to TRBJ2-1; D may correspond to TRBD1 or TRBD2 (6 bases each). Germline V CDR1 and CDR2: SSHAT, FNYEAQ (reference sequence). CDR3 length equals 15 residues. V shed 5 bases and J shed 8 bases, with 19 bases lying between them. CDR3 sequence (DNA): TGTGCCAGCAGCGAGCTAGGGGGGATCGGCGATGAGCAGTTCTTC. This sequence encodes CASSELGGIGDEQFF.

This clonotype was recorded at least ten times. This sequence joins TRBV18 and TRBJ1-4, with no clear D. Germline V gene data show CDR1 as KGHSH and CDR2 as LQKENI. Between the trimmed V and J ends, which lost 2 bases and 3 bases, there was a span of 10 bases. The CDR3 covers 15 residues. The CDR3 region is CASSPGPEANEKLFF. The CDR3 DNA is TGTGCCAGCTCACCAGGACCTGAGGCTAATGAAAAACTGTTTTTT.

The chain couples TRBV27 to TRBJ2-7; TRBD2 aligns across 8 bases. After removal of 6 bases from V and 5 bases from J, the junction contained 6 bases not matched to a gene. The CDR3 length is 13 residues. The germline V gene has CDR1 MNHEY and CDR2 SMNVEV (reference sequence). CDR3 bases: TGTGCCAGCAGCCGACTAGCGATTCACGAGCAGTACTTC. Protein sequence: CASSRLAIHEQYF.

The chain recombines TRBV6-2 or TRBV6-3 with TRBJ2-3; either TRBD1 or TRBD2 may supply D (5 bases each). The germline gives CDR1 MNHEY, CDR2 SVGEGT. This CDR3 is built from 13 residues. The germline V and J ends were trimmed by 8 bases and 0 bases, with 9 bases remaining between them. CDR3 DNA sequence: TGTGCCAGCGGGGGTTTTAGCACAGATACGCAGTATTTT. It specifies CASGGFSTDTQYF.

This clonotype was observed a few times. This chain connects TRBV6-5 to TRBJ2-1; D is unresolved. This CDR3 region has 14 residues. Trimming took 4 bases from V and 0 from J, leaving 7 bases between them. Germline assignment: CDR1 MNHEY and CDR2 SVGAGI. For the CDR3, the DNA is TGTGCCAGCAGTTTCGGGCGCTCCTACAATGAGCAGTTCTTC. Its protein is CASSFGRSYNEQFF.

This clonotype was seen more than once but under ten times. V is TRBV20-1 and J is TRBJ2-1, with 7 bases fitting TRBD2. This CDR3 region has 14 residues. V gave up 1 base and J gave up 9 bases; unmatched junction bases: 9. Germline values: CDR1 DFQATT, CDR2 SNEGSKA (reference sequence). CDR3 sequence (DNA): TGCAGTGCTAGAGCGGCAGGGACTAACCTTGAGCAGTTCTTC. It specifies CSARAAGTNLEQFF.

Ten or more counts support this clonotype. The rearrangement joins TRBV20-1 to TRBJ2-1; TRBD2 matches 10 bases. Trimming removed 6 bases from V and 7 bases from J; junction bases left unmatched: 15. Germline V CDR1 and CDR2: DFQATT, SNEGSKA (reference sequence). The CDR3 covers 16 residues. In DNA, the CDR3 is TGCAGTGCCCGATCCTCGCTAGCGGGGGCCAGTAATGAGCAGTTCTTC. Translating it yields CSARSSLAGASNEQFF.

Only a few counts were recorded for this clonotype. V usage is TRBV20-1 and J usage is TRBJ2-3; no clear D gene. Germline V gene data show CDR1 as DFQATT and CDR2 as SNEGSKA (reference sequence). V gave up 2 bases and J gave up 1 base, with 10 bases separating them. This CDR3 has 14 amino acids. The CDR3 sequence is CSARIRYGTDTQYF. CDR3 in DNA: TGCAGTGCTAGAATTAGGTACGGCACAGATACGCAGTATTTT.

With respect to this clonotype: A much larger clone differs from this one at a single base, so this may be a read error. The chain recombines TRBV4-3 with TRBJ2-7; D might be TRBD2 (5 bases). Trimming cost V 8 bases and J 8 bases, with 19 bases left between them. CDR3 length: 13 amino acids. Germline lookup yields CDR1 LGHNA and CDR2 YSLEER. CDR3 protein: CASGSGIGYKQYF. CDR3 coding DNA: TGCGCCAGCGGGTCCGGGATCGGTTACAAGCAGTACTTC.

This chain connects TRBV7-9 to TRBJ2-7; D gene unclear. V gave up 1 base and J gave up 2 bases, with 12 bases separating them. CDR1 and CDR2 (germline): SEHNR, FQNEAQ (reference sequence). CDR3 length: 15 residues. CDR3 DNA sequence: TGTGCCAGCAGCTTAGTGCCTCTCCGCCCCTACGAGCAGTACTTC. It encodes CASSLVPLRPYEQYF.

In this sample, this clonotype turned up a few times. The chain couples TRBV2 to TRBJ2-7; D unresolved. V lost 7 bases to trimming and J lost 5 bases, with 12 bases between them. CDR3 length equals 12 residues. Germline-derived CDR1 and CDR2 are SNHLY and FYNNEI. CDR3 residues: CASKETEHEQYF. CDR3 nucleotide sequence: TGTGCCAGCAAGGAAACGGAGCACGAGCAGTACTTC.

The sample holds a few counts of this clonotype. The chain combines TRBV7-9 with TRBJ1-5, with D uncertain. The CDR3 runs 14 residues. Germline loops: CDR1 SEHNR, CDR2 FQNEAQ (reference sequence). With 3 bases removed from V and 6 bases from J, the gap between germline ends came to 12 bases. CDR3 DNA sequence: TGTGCCAGCAGCTTGGCGGGTGAGGGTCAGCCCCAGCATTTT. Encoded protein: CASSLAGEGQPQHF.

The V and J genes are TRBV12-3 or TRBV12-4 and TRBJ2-1, with a possible D match to TRBD2 (5 bases). V was shortened by 3 bases and J by 16 bases, with 22 bases between the two germline ends. The CDR3 has 14 residues. CDR3 amino acids: CASSFLTRGSLVFF. As DNA, the CDR3 is TGTGCCAGCAGTTTTTTAACTAGAGGCTCCCTGGTTTTCTTC.